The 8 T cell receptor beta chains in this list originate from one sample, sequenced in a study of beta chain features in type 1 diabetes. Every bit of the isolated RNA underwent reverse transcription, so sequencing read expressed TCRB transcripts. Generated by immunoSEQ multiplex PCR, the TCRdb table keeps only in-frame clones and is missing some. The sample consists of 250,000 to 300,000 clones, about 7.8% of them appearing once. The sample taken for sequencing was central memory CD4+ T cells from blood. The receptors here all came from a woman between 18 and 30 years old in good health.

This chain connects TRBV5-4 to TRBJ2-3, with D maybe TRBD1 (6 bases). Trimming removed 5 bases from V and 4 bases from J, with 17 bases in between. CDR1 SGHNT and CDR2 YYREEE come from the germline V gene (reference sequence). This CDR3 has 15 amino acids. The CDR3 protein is CASSVRTPGADTQYF. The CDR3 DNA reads TGTGCCAGCAGTGTAAGGACGCCAGGGGCAGATACGCAGTATTTT.

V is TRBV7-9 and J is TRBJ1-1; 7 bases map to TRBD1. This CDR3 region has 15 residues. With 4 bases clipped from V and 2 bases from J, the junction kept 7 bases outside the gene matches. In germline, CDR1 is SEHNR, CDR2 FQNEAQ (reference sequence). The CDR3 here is CASSSGGQVNTEAFF. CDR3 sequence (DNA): TGTGCCAGCAGCTCGGGCGGACAGGTTAACACTGAAGCTTTCTTT.

CDR3 loop: CAWSPGTGGLVNQPQHF. CDR3 DNA sequence: TGTGCCTGGAGTCCCGGGACAGGGGGATTGGTCAATCAGCCCCAGCATTTT. The chain couples TRBV30 to TRBJ1-5; 11 bases align to TRBD1. The CDR3 runs to 17 residues. The V segment lost 2 bases and the J segment 3 bases; nucleotides outside the gene matches: 9. Germline values: CDR1 GTSNPN, CDR2 SVGIG (reference sequence). Full variable domain (remainder filled in from reference TRBV30 and TRBJ1-5): SQTIHQWPATLVQPVGSPLSLECTVEGTSNPNLYWYRQAAGRGLQLLFYSVGIGQISSEVPQNLSASRPQDRQFILSSKKLLLSDSGFYLCAWSPGTGGLVNQPQHFGDGTRLSIL.

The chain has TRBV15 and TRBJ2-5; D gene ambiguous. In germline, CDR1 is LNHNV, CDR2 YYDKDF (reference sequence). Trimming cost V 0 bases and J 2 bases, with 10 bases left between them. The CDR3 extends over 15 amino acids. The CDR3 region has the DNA TGTGCCACCAGCAGAGATGGGCACATTCAAGAGACCCAGTACTTC. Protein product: CATSRDGHIQETQYF.

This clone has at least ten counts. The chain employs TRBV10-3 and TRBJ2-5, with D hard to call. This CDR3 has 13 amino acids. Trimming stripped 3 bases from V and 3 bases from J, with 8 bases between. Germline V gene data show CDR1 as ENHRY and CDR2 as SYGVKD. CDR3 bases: TGTGCCATCAGTGAAAGCCAGAAAGAGACCCAGTACTTC. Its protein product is CAISESQKETQYF.

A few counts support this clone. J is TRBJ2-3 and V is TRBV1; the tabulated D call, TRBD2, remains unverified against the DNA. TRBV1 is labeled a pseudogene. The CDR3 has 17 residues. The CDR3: CTSSRGDGVKSTDTQYF. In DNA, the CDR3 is TGCACCAGCAGCCGGGGAGATGGAGTTAAGAGCACAGATACGCAGTATTTT.

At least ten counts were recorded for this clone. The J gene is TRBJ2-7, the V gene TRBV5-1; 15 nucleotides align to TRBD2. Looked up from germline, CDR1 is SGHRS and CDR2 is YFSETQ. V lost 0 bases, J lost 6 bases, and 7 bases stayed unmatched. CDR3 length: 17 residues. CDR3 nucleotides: TGCGCCAGCAGCTTGGCCGGGACTAGCGGGAGGTTGTTCGAGCAGTACTTC. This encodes CASSLAGTSGRLFEQYF.

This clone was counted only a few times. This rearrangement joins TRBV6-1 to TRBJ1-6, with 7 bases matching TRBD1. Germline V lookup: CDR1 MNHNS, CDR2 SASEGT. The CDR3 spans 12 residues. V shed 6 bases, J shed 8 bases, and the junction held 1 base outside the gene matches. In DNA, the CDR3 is TGTGCCAGCAGCACAGGGGATTCACCCCTCCACTTT. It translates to CASSTGDSPLHF.